These 19 T cell receptor beta chains were all obtained from the same sample, sequenced in a study of tumor-infiltrating lymphocytes in primary liver carcinoma. For blood RNA, unsorted whole blood served as the source, and germline DNA was extracted too. Priming with a constant-region primer yielded TCR beta cDNA from 400 to 500 ng total RNA. Three nested multiplex PCR rounds, a slightly modified ARM-PCR, produced the libraries for TCR beta. A C-beta reverse primer and TRBV1-TRBV30 forward primers served in each of the first two PCR rounds, at roughly 10 cycles apiece. TCRdb re-derived calls from the multiplex PCR reads in MiXCR, one entry per CDR3 protein. Altogether approximately 320,000 distinct CDR3 sequences are present, about 50% being singletons, with the ten largest covering approximately 15%. Sequencing was carried out using peripheral blood. The receptors were gathered from a young woman with primary liver carcinoma and hepatitis B virus infection.

The chain has TRBV10-2 and TRBJ1-4; no clear D. V was clipped by 3 bases and J by 8 bases, with 13 bases between them. This CDR3 spans 14 amino acids. CDR1 and CDR2 from the germline V gene are WSHSY and SAAADI. The CDR3 loop is CASSDQGFGEKLFF. The CDR3 DNA reads TGCGCCAGCAGTGATCAAGGATTTGGGGAAAAACTGTTTTTT.

This clonotype was seen repeatedly, ten times or more. The genes are TRBV29-1 and TRBJ1-5, with 7 bases fitting TRBD1. The CDR3 loop spans 13 amino acids. V dropped 7 bases and J dropped 2; count of bases not matched to a gene: 5. CDR1 is SQVTM and CDR2 is ANQGSEA in the germline V gene. The CDR3 region is CSAGQGGNQPQHF. In DNA form, the CDR3 reads TGCAGCGCCGGTCAGGGGGGCAATCAGCCCCAGCATTTT.

This clonotype was seen at least ten times. The chain combines TRBV11-3 with TRBJ2-7; D is undetermined. Between the trimmed V and J ends, which lost 5 bases and 3 bases, there was a span of 14 bases. Germline assignment: CDR1 SGHNT and CDR2 YENEEA. CDR3 size: 14 residues. CDR3 coding DNA: TGTGCCAGCAGCCTTCAGGACCGACTCTACGAGCAGTACTTC. It specifies CASSLQDRLYEQYF.

Turning to this clonotype: Germline is not matched at one junction end, which may reflect a read error. The chain links TRBV29-1 to TRBJ2-5; D is ambiguous. Germline V gene data show CDR1 as SQVTM and CDR2 as ANQGSEA. The CDR3 spans 11 residues. The CDR3 DNA sequence: TGCAGCGTTGTTCAGGAAGAGACCCAGAACTTC. Its protein product is CSVVQEETQNF.

Regarding this clonotype: A read error may explain this, as a much larger clone is one base away. The chain recombines TRBV4-2 with TRBJ2-1; D is undetermined. CDR3 length: 11 amino acids. Germline loops: CDR1 LGHNA, CDR2 YNFKEQ. CDR3 in amino acids: CASGQSREQFF. For the CDR3, the DNA is TGTGCCAGCGGCCAGAGTCGCGAGCAGTTCTTC.

In regard to this clonotype: The junction and the germline gene differ at one end; a read error may be behind it. The rearrangement uses TRBV13 and TRBJ1-1, with D perhaps TRBD1 (5 bases). The CDR3 totals 12 residues. The germline CDR1 and CDR2 sequences are PRHDT and FYEKMQ (reference sequence). CDR3 residues: CASNPRDGETFF. The CDR3 nucleotides read TGTGCCAGCAACCCCAGGGACGGTGAAACTTTCTTT.

Concerning this clonotype itself: A much larger clone differs from this one at a single base, so this may be a read error. This CDR3 fails to terminate in the conserved phenylalanine or tryptophan, so it likely reflects a read error. The rearrangement joins TRBV29-1 to TRBJ2-1, with 7 bases matching TRBD2. Trimming cost V 2 bases and J 1 base; bases outside gene matches: 5. The length of the CDR3 is 15 residues. Per the germline V gene, CDR1 is SQVTM and CDR2 is ANQGSEA. DNA for the CDR3: TGCAGCGTTGAAAGGGCGGGAGAGTCCTACAATGAGCAGTTCTCC. Translated: CSVERAGESYNEQFS.

This CDR3 reads CASGSTGEGLADYNEQFF. CDR3 in DNA: TGTGCCAGCGGGTCGACAGGAGAGGGACTAGCGGACTACAATGAGCAGTTCTTC. This chain uses TRBV7-9 with TRBJ2-1, with TRBD2 matching 11 bases. V lost 8 bases, J lost 3 bases, and 15 bases stayed unmatched. CDR1 and CDR2 (germline): SEHNR, FQNEAQ (reference sequence). The CDR3 covers 18 residues.

Notes on this clonotype: The junction does not match germline at one end; this may be a read error. The chain's CDR3 is CASSLLAGVLPEPYF. The CDR3 nucleotides read TGTGCCAGTAGCTTACTAGCGGGAGTGCTCCCCGAGCCGTACTTC. The chain couples TRBV11-2 to TRBJ2-7; TRBD2 aligns across 11 bases. The CDR3 runs to 15 residues. CDR1 and CDR2 from the germline V gene are SGHAT and FQNNGV.

In DNA, the CDR3 is TGTGCCAGTAGTTCTCACCTACGGGTGGGGGGAGCGAACACCGGGGAGCTGTTTTTT. Amino acids: CASSSHLRVGGANTGELFF. The chain combines TRBV19 with TRBJ2-2; D possibly corresponds to TRBD2 (6 bases). Germline-derived CDR1 and CDR2 are LNHDA and SQIVND (reference sequence). There are 19 residues in the CDR3. The V and J ends lost 5 bases and 0 bases respectively, with 22 bases between them.

In regard to this clonotype: Just one base apart from a much larger clone, this may be a read error. Without the conserved terminal phenylalanine or tryptophan, this CDR3 likely stems from a read error. The chain employs TRBV12-3 or TRBV12-4 and TRBJ2-5; 8 nucleotides agree with TRBD2. V shed 3 bases, J shed 4 bases, and the junction held 7 bases outside the gene matches. The CDR3 spans 15 residues. CDR3 protein: CASSFAAGAVETQYL. CDR3 DNA: TGTGCCAGCAGTTTTGCAGCGGGAGCGGTAGAGACCCAGTACCTC.

This clonotype has a handful of counts. The chain carries TRBV14 and TRBJ1-5; a weak D match, TRBD1 (5 bases). Looked up from germline, CDR1 is SGHDN and CDR2 is FVKESK. V lost 1 base, J lost 6 bases, and 10 bases lay in between. CDR3 length: 14 residues. CDR3 DNA sequence: TGTGCCAGCAGCCAAGGGCGAGGGGTTCAGCCCCAGCATTTT. Encoded protein: CASSQGRGVQPQHF.

This clonotype was seen only a few times. The chain links TRBV7-9 to TRBJ1-5; D unclear. Germline V gene sequence: CDR1 SEHNR, CDR2 FQNEAQ (reference sequence). The CDR3 has 12 amino acids. V lost 2 bases and J 5 bases, leaving 4 bases between the germline ends. CDR3 protein: CASSLRDQPQHF. For the CDR3, the DNA is TGTGCCAGCAGCTTAAGAGATCAGCCCCAGCATTTT.

V is TRBV6-6 and J is TRBJ1-4; D might be TRBD1 (5 bases). The germline V gene encodes CDR1 MNHNY and CDR2 SVGAGI (reference sequence). Trimming pared 6 bases from V and 2 bases from J, leaving 22 bases between. There are 18 residues in the CDR3. CDR3: CASSWRGRWMTTNEKLFF. The CDR3 DNA is TGTGCCAGCAGCTGGAGGGGTAGGTGGATGACTACTAATGAAAAACTGTTTTTT.

This clonotype was seen a few times. CDR3 loop: CASSRYSDTQYF. In DNA, the CDR3 is TGTGCCAGCAGCCGGTACTCAGATACGCAGTATTTT. The V gene is TRBV7-9, the J gene TRBJ2-3; D gene uncertain. The CDR3 is 12 residues long. CDR1 and CDR2 from the germline V gene are SEHNR and FQNEAQ (reference sequence). Trimming took 5 bases from V and 4 from J, leaving 7 bases between them.

About this clonotype itself: At one boundary the junction diverges from the germline segment, which might be a read error. The CDR3 spells CASSPGDTLANTICF. The CDR3 coding sequence is TGTGCCAGCAGTCCTGGGGACACCCTGGCCAACACCATATGTTTT. This sequence joins TRBV12-3 or TRBV12-4 and TRBJ1-3; TRBD1 is a possible D gene (6 bases). The CDR3 contains 15 residues.

CDR3 residues: CASNLPLDGWYSYEQYF. For the CDR3, the DNA is TGTGCCAGCAACCTCCCTTTGGACGGGTGGTATTCCTACGAGCAGTACTTC. The rearrangement joins TRBV28 to TRBJ2-7; D unresolved. CDR1 and CDR2 from the germline V gene are MDHEN and SYDVKM. V was shortened by 7 bases and J by 1 base, with 23 bases between the two germline ends. The CDR3 runs 17 residues.

This sequence joins TRBV4-1 and TRBJ2-1, with 11 bases identical to TRBD2. CDR3 size: 21 residues. The V gene's germline CDR1 is MGHRA and CDR2 YSYEKL. Trimming at V came to 2 bases and at J to 5 bases, leaving 20 bases not matched to a gene. CDR3: CASSQWAGSRNSGRAHNEQFF. DNA for the CDR3: TGCGCCAGCAGCCAATGGGCAGGGTCTCGTAATAGCGGGAGGGCACACAATGAGCAGTTCTTC.

As for this clonotype: The junction shows a germline mismatch at one end, possibly a read error. The chain employs TRBV11-2 and TRBJ1-2; no reliable D call. The CDR3 is 14 residues long. In germline, CDR1 is SGHAT, CDR2 FQNNGV. The CDR3 loop is CASSQPLANYGYAF. Written as DNA, the CDR3 is TGTGCCAGCAGCCAACCGCTAGCTAACTATGGCTACGCCTTC.